This TCR beta chain was captured in a study of control samples from healthy donors and cancer patients. The method was immunoSEQ multiplex PCR; TCRdb's version includes in-frame clones alone and lacks a portion of them. This sample has about 82,000 clones, with 85% to 95% found just once. CDR3 size: 15 residues. V dropped 1 base and J dropped 4 bases, with 10 bases sitting between them. CDR1 SNHLY and CDR2 FYNNEI come from the germline V gene. This sequence originates from a woman under 30 in good health. V gene TRBV2 combines with J gene TRBJ2-2, with a possible D match to TRBD2 (6 bases). The sequenced sample was blood. The CDR3 sequence is CASSEVEGSTGELFF. CDR3 nucleotide sequence: TGTGCCAGCAGTGAAGTGGAGGGATCCACCGGGGAGCTGTTTTTT. Variable domain in full (rest from reference TRBV2 and TRBJ2-2): EPEVTQTPSHQVTQMGQEVILRCVPISNHLYFYWYRQILGQKVEFLVSFYNNEISEKSEIFDDQFSVERPDGSNFTLKIRSTKLEDSAMYFCASSEVEGSTGELFFGEGSRLTVL.